These T cell receptor beta chains were read from a single sample in a study of blood T cell repertoires in COVID-19. Generated by immunoSEQ multiplex PCR, the TCRdb table keeps only in-frame clones and is missing some. Of around 160,000 clones listed, around 80% were seen once; the top ten hold roughly 34%. The sequencing input was peripheral blood. The receptors stem from a human donor in a cohort sampled during active COVID-19. CDR3s include the opening cysteine and the closing phenylalanine or tryptophan. The order of the fields is J gene, V gene, clone size, D gene, CDR3 length, CDR3 DNA, CDR3 protein. The D gene is left open where the match is weak. Clone size is stated in some rows and not others, as once, few, many or a class when expanded.

J gene: TRBJ1-2; V gene: TRBV3-1/TRBV3-2; clone size: -; D gene: -; CDR3 length: 14; CDR3 DNA: TGTGCCAGCAGCCAAGCTACGGCAGGGGAGACCTACACCTTC; CDR3 protein: CASSQATAGETYTF
J gene: TRBJ1-4; V gene: TRBV7-2; clone size: once; D gene: TRBD1; CDR3 length: 15; CDR3 DNA: TGTGCCAGCACTATACAGGGGGCGCTGGGTGAAAAACTGTTTTTT; CDR3 protein: CASTIQGALGEKLFF
J gene: TRBJ2-3; V gene: TRBV3-1/TRBV3-2; clone size: -; D gene: TRBD2; CDR3 length: 16; CDR3 DNA: TGTGCCAGCAGCCAAGGAGGAAGCGGGGGTAGAGATACGCAGTATTTT; CDR3 protein: CASSQGGSGGRDTQYF
J gene: TRBJ1-5; V gene: TRBV6-2/TRBV6-3; clone size: few; D gene: -; CDR3 length: 14; CDR3 DNA: TGTGCCAGCAGTTGGTCCACCAACTTTCGGCCCCAGCATTTT; CDR3 protein: CASSWSTNFRPQHF
J gene: TRBJ1-2; V gene: TRBV6-5; clone size: -; D gene: -; CDR3 length: 11; CDR3 DNA: TGTGCCAGCACCCTCGGTCTTGGCTACACCTTC; CDR3 protein: CASTLGLGYTF
J gene: TRBJ1-2; V gene: TRBV2; clone size: few; D gene: -; CDR3 length: 11; CDR3 DNA: TGTGCCAGCAGTGACGAGCGGGGCTACACCTTC; CDR3 protein: CASSDERGYTF
J gene: TRBJ2-1; V gene: TRBV30; clone size: -; D gene: TRBD2; CDR3 length: 13; CDR3 DNA: TGTGCCTGGATCGCGACTAGCGGCAATGAGCAGTTCTTC; CDR3 protein: CAWIATSGNEQFF
J gene: TRBJ1-2; V gene: TRBV6-5; clone size: -; D gene: TRBD1; CDR3 length: 14; CDR3 DNA: TGTGCCAGCAGTTACTCTCGGGACAGCTATGGCTACACCTTC; CDR3 protein: CASSYSRDSYGYTF
J gene: TRBJ2-3; V gene: TRBV9; clone size: -; D gene: TRBD2; CDR3 length: 16; CDR3 DNA: TGTGCCAGCAGCGGGACTAGCGGGGGGTTCACAGATACGCAGTATTTT; CDR3 protein: CASSGTSGGFTDTQYF
J gene: TRBJ1-2; V gene: TRBV3-1/TRBV3-2; clone size: -; D gene: TRBD1; CDR3 length: 15; CDR3 DNA: TGTGCCAGCAGCCGGGACCTCGGGACAGGGGAAGGCTACACCTTC; CDR3 protein: CASSRDLGTGEGYTF
J gene: TRBJ2-7; V gene: TRBV12-3/TRBV12-4; clone size: -; D gene: -; CDR3 length: 12; CDR3 DNA: TGTGCCAGCAGCGGTCCTGCCTACGAGCAGTACTTC; CDR3 protein: CASSGPAYEQYF
J gene: TRBJ1-1; V gene: TRBV25-1; clone size: -; D gene: -; CDR3 length: 16; CDR3 DNA: TGTGCCAGCAGTGAATGGGGGGTAAGCATGAACACTGAAGCTTTCTTT; CDR3 protein: CASSEWGVSMNTEAFF
J gene: TRBJ1-1; V gene: TRBV3-1/TRBV3-2; clone size: -; D gene: TRBD1; CDR3 length: 14; CDR3 DNA: TGTGCCAGCAGACCTGGACAGGGAAACACTGAAGCTTTCTTT; CDR3 protein: CASRPGQGNTEAFF
J gene: TRBJ2-3; V gene: TRBV5-5; clone size: -; D gene: -; CDR3 length: 14; CDR3 DNA: TGTGCCAGCAGCTTGCGGGGTAGCACAGATACGCAGTATTTT; CDR3 protein: CASSLRGSTDTQYF
J gene: TRBJ1-4; V gene: TRBV7-2; clone size: -; D gene: -; CDR3 length: 17; CDR3 DNA: TGTGCCAGCAGCCCAACCAGGCGCCCTGCAACTAATGAAAAACTGTTTTTT; CDR3 protein: CASSPTRRPATNEKLFF
J gene: TRBJ2-3; V gene: TRBV7-9; clone size: once; D gene: -; CDR3 length: 17; CDR3 DNA: TGTGCCAGCAGCTTAGGAGGGTTAACCCCATACACAGATACGCAGTATTTT; CDR3 protein: CASSLGGLTPYTDTQYF
J gene: TRBJ1-1; V gene: TRBV19; clone size: -; D gene: -; CDR3 length: 13; CDR3 DNA: TGTGCCAGTACCTCGACAGTGGAGACTGAAGCTTTCTTT; CDR3 protein: CASTSTVETEAFF
J gene: TRBJ2-2; V gene: TRBV30; clone size: -; D gene: -; CDR3 length: 16; CDR3 DNA: TGTGCCTGGAGTGTAAGCTGGAGACTCGACACCGGGGAGCTGTTTTTT; CDR3 protein: CAWSVSWRLDTGELFF
J gene: TRBJ1-5; V gene: TRBV6-5; clone size: few; D gene: -; CDR3 length: 13; CDR3 DNA: TGTGCCAGCAGCCACCGGAGCAATCAGCCCCAGCATTTT; CDR3 protein: CASSHRSNQPQHF
J gene: TRBJ2-7; V gene: TRBV7-2; clone size: -; D gene: -; CDR3 length: 15; CDR3 DNA: TGTGCCAGCAGCCCCTCGACAAACGCCGGCTACGAGCAGTACTTC; CDR3 protein: CASSPSTNAGYEQYF
J gene: TRBJ2-2; V gene: TRBV7-2; clone size: -; D gene: -; CDR3 length: 15; CDR3 DNA: TGTGCCAGCAGCTTTGGAGAGGCTAGAACCGGGGAGCTGTTTTTT; CDR3 protein: CASSFGEARTGELFF
J gene: TRBJ2-7; V gene: TRBV7-2; clone size: -; D gene: -; CDR3 length: 13; CDR3 DNA: TGTGCCAGCAGACAGGGACCCTCCTACGAGCAGTACTTC; CDR3 protein: CASRQGPSYEQYF
J gene: TRBJ1-5; V gene: TRBV6-5; clone size: -; D gene: -; CDR3 length: 15; CDR3 DNA: TGTGCCAGCAGTCCCTCGGGAGCAAGCAATCAGCCCCAGCATTTT; CDR3 protein: CASSPSGASNQPQHF
J gene: TRBJ2-1; V gene: TRBV5-1; clone size: -; D gene: TRBD2; CDR3 length: 16; CDR3 DNA: TGCGCCAGCAGCTTGGCCGGGGGGGCGACCTTCGATGAGCAGTTCTTC; CDR3 protein: CASSLAGGATFDEQFF
J gene: TRBJ2-7; V gene: TRBV19; clone size: -; D gene: -; CDR3 length: 15; CDR3 DNA: TGTGCCAGTAGTAAAACAGGACAAGGTGGGCCGGAGCAGTACTTC; CDR3 protein: CASSKTGQGGPEQYF
J gene: TRBJ2-7; V gene: TRBV6-5; clone size: -; D gene: TRBD1; CDR3 length: 15; CDR3 DNA: TGTGCCAGCAGTTACTCCGGGACAGGGTCCTACGAGCAGTACTTC; CDR3 protein: CASSYSGTGSYEQYF
J gene: TRBJ2-1; V gene: TRBV6-5; clone size: -; D gene: -; CDR3 length: 12; CDR3 DNA: TGTGCCAGCAGTTACGGGGAGTTTGAGCAGTTCTTC; CDR3 protein: CASSYGEFEQFF
J gene: TRBJ2-7; V gene: TRBV15; clone size: -; D gene: -; CDR3 length: 13; CDR3 DNA: TGTGCCACCACGGCGGGGAACTCCTACGAGCAGTACTTC; CDR3 protein: CATTAGNSYEQYF
J gene: TRBJ2-3; V gene: TRBV7-6; clone size: -; D gene: TRBD2; CDR3 length: 16; CDR3 DNA: TGTGCCAGCAGCGACACTAGCGGGGGCCGCACAGATACGCAGTATTTT; CDR3 protein: CASSDTSGGRTDTQYF
J gene: TRBJ1-2; V gene: TRBV9; clone size: -; D gene: -; CDR3 length: 15; CDR3 DNA: TGTGCCAGCAGCCCGGACCCCTTTGGGAGCTATGGCTACACCTTC; CDR3 protein: CASSPDPFGSYGYTF
J gene: TRBJ2-1; V gene: TRBV12-3/TRBV12-4; clone size: -; D gene: TRBD1; CDR3 length: 13; CDR3 DNA: TGTGCCAGCAGTTGGGACAGGGGTAATGAGCAGTTCTTC; CDR3 protein: CASSWDRGNEQFF
J gene: TRBJ2-3; V gene: TRBV5-4; clone size: -; D gene: TRBD1; CDR3 length: 15; CDR3 DNA: TGTGCCAGCAGCTTGGACAGGGGATTCACAGATACGCAGTATTTT; CDR3 protein: CASSLDRGFTDTQYF
J gene: TRBJ2-3; V gene: TRBV27; clone size: -; D gene: TRBD2; CDR3 length: 17; CDR3 DNA: TGTGCCAGCAGTACCATCCCGGGACTAGTAAGCACAGATACGCAGTATTTT; CDR3 protein: CASSTIPGLVSTDTQYF
J gene: TRBJ1-1; V gene: TRBV21-1; clone size: -; D gene: -; CDR3 length: 16; CDR3 DNA: TGTGCCAGCAGCAAAAGGGGGAAGTACATGAACACTGAAGCTTTCTTT; CDR3 protein: CASSKRGKYMNTEAFF
J gene: TRBJ2-6; V gene: TRBV28; clone size: -; D gene: -; CDR3 length: 18; CDR3 DNA: TGTGCCAGCACCCCATTCCGGGGAGTAACGGCTGGGGCCAACGTCCTGACTTTC; CDR3 protein: CASTPFRGVTAGANVLTF
J gene: TRBJ1-2; V gene: TRBV9; clone size: -; D gene: -; CDR3 length: 14; CDR3 DNA: TGTGCCAGCAGCGTAGATGCCGGGAAATATGGCTACACCTTC; CDR3 protein: CASSVDAGKYGYTF
J gene: TRBJ2-7; V gene: TRBV5-1; clone size: -; D gene: -; CDR3 length: 16; CDR3 DNA: TGCGCCAGCAGCCCCGAGGGCCAGGGGCAGAGCTACGAGCAGTACTTC; CDR3 protein: CASSPEGQGQSYEQYF
J gene: TRBJ1-1; V gene: TRBV28; clone size: -; D gene: -; CDR3 length: 13; CDR3 DNA: TGTGCCAGCACGACCCCGGGCTTGAGGGAGGCTTTCTTT; CDR3 protein: CASTTPGLREAFF
J gene: TRBJ1-6; V gene: TRBV9; clone size: -; D gene: TRBD1; CDR3 length: 17; CDR3 DNA: TGTGCCAGCAGCGTAGGGACAGGGTTATCCTATAATTCACCCCTCCACTTT; CDR3 protein: CASSVGTGLSYNSPLHF
J gene: TRBJ2-5; V gene: TRBV28; clone size: -; D gene: TRBD1; CDR3 length: 15; CDR3 DNA: TGTGCCAGCAGTCCCATCGGGACAGCCCAAGAGACCCAGTACTTC; CDR3 protein: CASSPIGTAQETQYF
J gene: TRBJ1-2; V gene: TRBV20-1; clone size: -; D gene: TRBD1; CDR3 length: 11; CDR3 DNA: TGCAGTGCCGAGGACAGGGATGGCTACACCTTC; CDR3 protein: CSAEDRDGYTF
J gene: TRBJ1-2; V gene: TRBV3-1/TRBV3-2; clone size: -; D gene: TRBD1; CDR3 length: 15; CDR3 DNA: TGTGCCAGCAGCCGGGGACAGGGGACCAACTATGGCTACACCTTC; CDR3 protein: CASSRGQGTNYGYTF
J gene: TRBJ1-2; V gene: TRBV7-9; clone size: -; D gene: TRBD1; CDR3 length: 14; CDR3 DNA: TGTGCCAGCAGCCACGCAGGGGGCAACTATGGCTACACCTTC; CDR3 protein: CASSHAGGNYGYTF
J gene: TRBJ2-2; V gene: TRBV6-5; clone size: -; D gene: -; CDR3 length: 16; CDR3 DNA: TGTGCCAGCAGTTACGATCACACAAGGAGCACCGGGGAGCTGTTTTTT; CDR3 protein: CASSYDHTRSTGELFF
J gene: TRBJ2-4; V gene: TRBV19; clone size: -; D gene: -; CDR3 length: 17; CDR3 DNA: TGTGCCAGTAGTATAGAACCCCCGCGGGTTTCCAAAAACATTCAGTACTTC; CDR3 protein: CASSIEPPRVSKNIQYF
J gene: TRBJ1-2; V gene: TRBV24-1; clone size: -; D gene: -; CDR3 length: 14; CDR3 DNA: TGTGCCACCAGTGATATCGGACGGGGGGGTGGCTACACCTTC; CDR3 protein: CATSDIGRGGGYTF